The 12 T cell receptor beta chains below were found in one sample sequenced in a study of T cells in Graves' hyperthyroidism and ophthalmopathy. Researchers amplified the TCR beta CDR3 regions from RNA transcripts. Using the HTBI primer set, a first-round RT-PCR was run on the TCR CDR3. TCRdb passed the multiplex PCR reads through MiXCR, listing each CDR3 protein once. The data show about 770,000 distinct CDR3 sequences, roughly a sixth seen once. The material sequenced was blood. The origin of the receptors is a woman in her forties or fifties with Graves' hyperthyroidism that later progressed to Graves' ophthalmopathy.

The V and J genes are TRBV27 and TRBJ2-7, with 7 bases that match TRBD1. CDR3 length: 14 amino acids. Germline assignment: CDR1 MNHEY and CDR2 SMNVEV (reference sequence). V lost 2 bases and J lost 2; bases outside the gene matches: 3. In nucleotides, the CDR3 is TGTGCCAGCAGTTTAGGGACAGCCCCCTACGAGCAGTACTTC. Translation gives CASSLGTAPYEQYF.

V and J are TRBV7-2 and TRBJ2-5, with 8 bases identical to TRBD1. Germline CDR1 reads SGHTA; CDR2 reads FQGNSA. Trimming cost V 6 bases and J 4 bases; bases outside gene matches: 10. The CDR3 is 15 amino acids. CDR3 sequence (DNA): TGTGCCAGCAGACCAACAGGGGGGTTAGCAGAGACCCAGTACTTC. This translates into CASRPTGGLAETQYF.

This clonotype was picked up many times. The chain has TRBV20-1 and TRBJ2-3; D perhaps matches TRBD1 (6 bases). Germline lookup yields CDR1 DFQATT and CDR2 SNEGSKA (reference sequence). This CDR3 spans 14 amino acids. V lost 2 bases and J lost 3, with 12 bases in between. For the CDR3, the DNA is TGCAGTGCTAGATTGGGGACATTTACAGATACGCAGTATTTT. Translated: CSARLGTFTDTQYF.

This clonotype was recorded once. J is TRBJ2-4 and V is TRBV7-9; D is unresolved. The CDR3 extends over 14 amino acids. The germline gives CDR1 SEHNR, CDR2 FQNEAQ (reference sequence). The ends were cut back, 3 bases at V and 7 bases at J, with 13 bases in the middle. CDR3 loop: CASSFNGPRNIQYF. CDR3 nucleotide sequence: TGTGCCAGCAGCTTCAATGGGCCCCGGAACATTCAGTACTTC.

The sample holds a few counts of this clonotype. The chain carries TRBV7-3 and TRBJ1-6; no firm D call. Germline loops: CDR1 SGHTA, CDR2 FQGTGA. This CDR3 contains 18 residues. V was pared by 3 bases and J by 0 bases, with 15 bases between. CDR3: CASSFGVSESSYNSPLHF. CDR3 coding DNA: TGTGCCAGCAGCTTTGGGGTTAGTGAGAGCTCCTATAATTCACCCCTCCACTTT.

The rearrangement links TRBV20-1 to TRBJ2-5; TRBD2 aligns across 10 bases. This CDR3 has 14 residues. V lost 6 bases, J lost 4 bases, and 8 bases stayed unmatched. Germline values: CDR1 DFQATT, CDR2 SNEGSKA (reference sequence). The CDR3, as DNA: TGCAGTGCAAAGAGCGGGGGGGCCTTAGAGACCCAGTACTTC. This encodes CSAKSGGALETQYF.

This clonotype was counted a few times. This rearrangement joins TRBV5-6 to TRBJ2-5; the match to TRBD2 covers 8 bases. The CDR3 spans 16 residues. The germline V gene has CDR1 SGHDT and CDR2 YYEEEE. After removal of 2 bases from V and 1 base from J, the junction contained 7 bases not matched to a gene. CDR3 nucleotide sequence: TGTGCCAGCAGCTTTCAGTTCGCGGGGGGCCAAGAGACCCAGTACTTC. Translation gives CASSFQFAGGQETQYF.

In regard to this clonotype: A read error may explain this, as a much larger clone is one base away. The V call is TRBV7-6, the J call TRBJ2-3; 9 bases fit TRBD1. Unmatched junction bases numbered 11, after V lost 4 bases and J lost 0 bases. The CDR3 consists of 18 residues. Germline V gene data show CDR1 as SGHVS and CDR2 as FNYEAQ. For the CDR3, the DNA is TGTGCCAGCAGCTCAGCCCGGGACAGGGAGTCTAGCACAGATACGCAGTATTTT. It yields the protein CASSSARDRESSTDTQYF.

The V call is TRBV10-3, the J call TRBJ2-5; 11 bases map to TRBD2. V lost 3 bases to trimming and J lost 9 bases; unmatched junction nucleotides: 6. Germline CDR1 reads ENHRY; CDR2 reads SYGVKD. CDR3 length: 14 residues. DNA for the CDR3: TGTGCCATCAGTGAAAGACTAGCGGGGACCTCCCAGTACTTC. This encodes CAISERLAGTSQYF.

The chain has TRBV10-2 and TRBJ2-7; D assignment may be TRBD1 or TRBD2 (5 bases each). The CDR3 is 15 residues long. With 7 bases removed from V and 0 bases from J, the gap between germline ends came to 16 bases. From germline, CDR1 is WSHSY and CDR2 SAAADI. CDR3 protein: CASTPGRRSSYEQYF. The CDR3 nucleotides are TGCGCCAGCACCCCGGGACGCAGGAGCTCCTACGAGCAGTACTTC.

CDR3 residues: CASSPGTVTDTQYF. DNA for the CDR3: TGCGCCAGCAGCCCCGGGACAGTCACAGATACGCAGTATTTT. The rearrangement joins TRBV5-1 to TRBJ2-3; 7 bases align to TRBD1. The junction had 4 bases not matched to a gene; V was cut back by 4 bases and J by 2 bases. The germline V gene encodes CDR1 SGHRS and CDR2 YFSETQ. The CDR3 sequence is 14 residues long.

This chain joins TRBV6-1 and TRBJ1-6, with unresolved D. V shed 1 base and J shed 1 base, with 8 bases lying between them. This CDR3 spans 16 amino acids. Looked up from germline, CDR1 is MNHNS and CDR2 is SASEGT. The CDR3, as DNA: TGTGCCAGCAGTGAAGAGGGTGTTTCCTATAATTCACCCCTCCACTTT. Amino acids: CASSEEGVSYNSPLHF.